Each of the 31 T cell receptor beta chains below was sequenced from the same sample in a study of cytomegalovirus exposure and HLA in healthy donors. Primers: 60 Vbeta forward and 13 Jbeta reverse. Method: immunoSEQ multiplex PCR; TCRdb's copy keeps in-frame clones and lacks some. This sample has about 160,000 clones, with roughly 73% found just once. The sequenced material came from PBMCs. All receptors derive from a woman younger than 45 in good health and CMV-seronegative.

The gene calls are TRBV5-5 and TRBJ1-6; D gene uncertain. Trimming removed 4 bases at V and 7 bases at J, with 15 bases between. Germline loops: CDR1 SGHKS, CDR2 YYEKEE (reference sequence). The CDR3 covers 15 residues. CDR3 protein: CASSTREGPNSPLHF. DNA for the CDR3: TGTGCCAGCAGCACGCGGGAGGGCCCGAATTCACCCCTCCACTTT.

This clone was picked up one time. CDR3 amino acids: CASSVGQGANNEQFF. CDR3 DNA: TGCGCCAGCAGCGTAGGACAGGGCGCAAACAATGAGCAGTTCTTC. The chain uses TRBV5-1 and TRBJ2-1, with 8 positions matching TRBD1. Trimming removed 4 bases from V and 5 bases from J; junction bases left unmatched: 8. The germline V gene encodes CDR1 SGHRS and CDR2 YFSETQ. The CDR3 length is 15 residues.

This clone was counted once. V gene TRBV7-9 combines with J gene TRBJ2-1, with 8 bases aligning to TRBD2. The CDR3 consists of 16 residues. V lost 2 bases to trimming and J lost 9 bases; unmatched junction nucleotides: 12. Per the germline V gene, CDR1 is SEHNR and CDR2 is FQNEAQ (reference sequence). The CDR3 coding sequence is TGTGCCAGCAGCTTAAGGGCCAGCGGGGGAGACGGTGAGCAGTTCTTC. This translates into CASSLRASGGDGEQFF.

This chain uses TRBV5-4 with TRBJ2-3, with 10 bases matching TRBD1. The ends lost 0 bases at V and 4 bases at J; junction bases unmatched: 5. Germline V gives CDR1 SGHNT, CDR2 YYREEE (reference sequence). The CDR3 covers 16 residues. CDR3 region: CASSLGGTGVADTQYF. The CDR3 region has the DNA TGTGCCAGCAGCTTGGGTGGGACAGGGGTCGCAGATACGCAGTATTTT.

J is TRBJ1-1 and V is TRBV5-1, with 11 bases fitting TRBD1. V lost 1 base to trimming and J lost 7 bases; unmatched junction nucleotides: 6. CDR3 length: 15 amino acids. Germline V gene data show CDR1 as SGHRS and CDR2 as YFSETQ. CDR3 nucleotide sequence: TGCGCCAGCAGCTTGTCGGGGACAGGGGGTGTTGAAGCTTTCTTT. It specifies CASSLSGTGGVEAFF.

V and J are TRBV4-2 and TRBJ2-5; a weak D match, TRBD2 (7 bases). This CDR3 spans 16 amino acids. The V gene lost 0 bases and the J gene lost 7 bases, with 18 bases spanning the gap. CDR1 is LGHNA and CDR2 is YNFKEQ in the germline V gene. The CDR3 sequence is CASSQDGGGPTGTQYF. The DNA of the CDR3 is TGTGCCAGCAGCCAAGATGGGGGGGGGCCGACCGGGACCCAGTACTTC.

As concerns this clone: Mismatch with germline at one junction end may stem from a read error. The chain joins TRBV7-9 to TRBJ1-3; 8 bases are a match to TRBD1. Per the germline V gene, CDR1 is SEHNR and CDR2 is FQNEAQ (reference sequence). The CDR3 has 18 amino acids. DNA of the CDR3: TGTTCCAGCAGCTTTCCTTTCCTTACGAGGACAGGGAGAGACACCATATATTTT. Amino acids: CSSSFPFLTRTGRDTIYF.

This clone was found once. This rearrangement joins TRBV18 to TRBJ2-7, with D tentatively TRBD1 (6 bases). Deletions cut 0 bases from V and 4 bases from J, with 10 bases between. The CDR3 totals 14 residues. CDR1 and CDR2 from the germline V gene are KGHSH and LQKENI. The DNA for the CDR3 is TGTGCCAGCTCACCACCGGGACACGCATACGAGCAGTACTTC. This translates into CASSPPGHAYEQYF.

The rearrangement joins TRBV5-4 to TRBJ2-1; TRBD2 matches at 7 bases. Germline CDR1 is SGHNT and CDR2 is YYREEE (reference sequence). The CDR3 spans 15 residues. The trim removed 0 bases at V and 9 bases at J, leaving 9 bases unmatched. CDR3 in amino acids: CASSLGDYRESEQFF. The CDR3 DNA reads TGTGCCAGCAGCTTGGGGGACTACCGGGAGAGTGAGCAGTTCTTC.

The CDR3: CAWSPTGRAEAFF. In DNA, the CDR3 is TGTGCCTGGAGTCCAACAGGGCGGGCTGAAGCTTTCTTT. The rearrangement uses TRBV30 and TRBJ1-1; TRBD1 might be the D (6 bases). V lost 2 bases and J 6 bases, leaving 13 bases between the germline ends. The CDR3 consists of 13 residues. The germline V gene encodes CDR1 GTSNPN and CDR2 SVGIG (reference sequence).

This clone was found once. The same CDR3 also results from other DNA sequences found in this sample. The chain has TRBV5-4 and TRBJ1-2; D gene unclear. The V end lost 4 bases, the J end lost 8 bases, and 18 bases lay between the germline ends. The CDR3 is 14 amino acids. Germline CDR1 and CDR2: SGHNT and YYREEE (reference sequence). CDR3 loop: CASSRRRDTGGYTF. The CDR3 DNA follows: TGTGCCAGCAGCCGACGACGGGATACGGGGGGCTACACCTTC.

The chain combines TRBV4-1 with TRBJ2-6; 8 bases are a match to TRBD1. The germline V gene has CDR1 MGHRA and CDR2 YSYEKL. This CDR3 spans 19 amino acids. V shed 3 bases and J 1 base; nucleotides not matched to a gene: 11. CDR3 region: CASSQRGQGAISGANVLTF. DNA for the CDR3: TGCGCCAGCAGCCAGAGGGGGCAGGGGGCTATTTCTGGGGCCAACGTCCTGACTTTC.

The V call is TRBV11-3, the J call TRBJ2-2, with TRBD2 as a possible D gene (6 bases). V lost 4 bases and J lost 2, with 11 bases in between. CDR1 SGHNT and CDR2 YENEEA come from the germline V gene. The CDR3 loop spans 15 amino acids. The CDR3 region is CASSSTGTNTGELFF. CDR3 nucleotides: TGTGCCAGCAGCTCGACCGGGACTAACACCGGGGAGCTGTTTTTT.

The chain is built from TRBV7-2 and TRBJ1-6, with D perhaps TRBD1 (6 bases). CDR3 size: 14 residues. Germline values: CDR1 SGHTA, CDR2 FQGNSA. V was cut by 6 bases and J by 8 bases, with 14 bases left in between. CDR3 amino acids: CASRDSGAHSPLHF. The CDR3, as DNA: TGTGCCAGCAGGGACTCAGGGGCCCATTCACCCCTCCACTTT.

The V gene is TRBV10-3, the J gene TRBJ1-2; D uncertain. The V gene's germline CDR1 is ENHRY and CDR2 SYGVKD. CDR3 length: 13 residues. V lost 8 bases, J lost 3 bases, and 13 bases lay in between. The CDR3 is CAISPPGYYGYTF. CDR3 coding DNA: TGTGCCATCTCCCCCCCAGGCTACTATGGCTACACCTTC.

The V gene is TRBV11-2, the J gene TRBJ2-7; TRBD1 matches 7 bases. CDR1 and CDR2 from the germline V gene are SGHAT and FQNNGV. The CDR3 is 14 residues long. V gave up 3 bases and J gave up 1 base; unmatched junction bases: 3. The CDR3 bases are TGTGCCAGCAGCTTCGGGACAGCATCCTACGAGCAGTACTTC. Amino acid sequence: CASSFGTASYEQYF.

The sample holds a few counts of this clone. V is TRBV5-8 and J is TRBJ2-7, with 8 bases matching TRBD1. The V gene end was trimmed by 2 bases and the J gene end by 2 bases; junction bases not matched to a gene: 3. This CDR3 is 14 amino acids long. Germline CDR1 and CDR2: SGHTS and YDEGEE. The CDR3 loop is CASSFGQGTYEQYF. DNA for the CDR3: TGTGCCAGCAGCTTTGGACAGGGTACCTACGAGCAGTACTTC.

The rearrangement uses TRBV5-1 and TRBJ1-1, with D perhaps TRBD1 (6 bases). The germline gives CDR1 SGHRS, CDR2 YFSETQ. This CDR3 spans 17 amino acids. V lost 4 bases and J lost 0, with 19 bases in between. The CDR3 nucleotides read TGCGCCAGCAGCCACCATCTACAGGGCCGGATGAACACTGAAGCTTTCTTT. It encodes CASSHHLQGRMNTEAFF.

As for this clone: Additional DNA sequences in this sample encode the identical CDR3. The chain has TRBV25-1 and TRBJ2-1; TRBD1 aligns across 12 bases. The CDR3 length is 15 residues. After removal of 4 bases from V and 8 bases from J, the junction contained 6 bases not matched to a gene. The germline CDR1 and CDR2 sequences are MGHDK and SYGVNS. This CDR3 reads CASSVGTGGLHEQFF. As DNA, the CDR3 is TGTGCCAGCAGTGTAGGGACAGGGGGCCTGCATGAGCAGTTCTTC.

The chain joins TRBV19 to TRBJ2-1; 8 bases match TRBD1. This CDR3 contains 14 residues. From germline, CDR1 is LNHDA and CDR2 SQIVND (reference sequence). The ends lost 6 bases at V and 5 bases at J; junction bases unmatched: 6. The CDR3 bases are TGTGCCAGTAGCGTGCAGGGGGCCCACAATGAGCAGTTCTTC. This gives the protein CASSVQGAHNEQFF.

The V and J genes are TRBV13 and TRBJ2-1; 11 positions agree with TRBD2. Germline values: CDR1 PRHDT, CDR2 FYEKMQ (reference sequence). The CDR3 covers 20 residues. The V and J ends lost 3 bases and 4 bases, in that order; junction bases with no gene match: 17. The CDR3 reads CASSFYPGLAVRTRYNEQFF. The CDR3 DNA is TGTGCCAGCAGCTTCTATCCGGGACTAGCGGTACGGACGAGATACAATGAGCAGTTCTTC.

For the CDR3, the DNA is TGTGCCTGGAGTGAAGGGGGCTCCTACGAGCAGTACTTC. It codes for CAWSEGGSYEQYF. The V call is TRBV30, the J call TRBJ2-7, with D maybe TRBD1 (6 bases). CDR1 and CDR2 from the germline V gene are GTSNPN and SVGIG (reference sequence). There are 13 residues in the CDR3. V was trimmed by 1 base and J by 0 bases, leaving 7 bases between them.

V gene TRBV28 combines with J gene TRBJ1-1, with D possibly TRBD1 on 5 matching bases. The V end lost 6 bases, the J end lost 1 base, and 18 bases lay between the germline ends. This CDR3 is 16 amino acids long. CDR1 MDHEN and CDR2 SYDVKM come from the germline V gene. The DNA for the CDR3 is TGTGCCAGCAGGCTGGCTCAGGGCGTGGGGAACACTGAAGCTTTCTTT. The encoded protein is CASRLAQGVGNTEAFF.

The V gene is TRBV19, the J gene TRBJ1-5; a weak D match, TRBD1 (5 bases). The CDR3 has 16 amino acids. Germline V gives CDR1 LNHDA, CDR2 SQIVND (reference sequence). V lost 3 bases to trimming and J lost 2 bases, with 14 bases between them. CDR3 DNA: TGTGCCAGTAGTATTAGGGGATCAGGCGGCAATCAGCCCCAGCATTTT. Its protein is CASSIRGSGGNQPQHF.

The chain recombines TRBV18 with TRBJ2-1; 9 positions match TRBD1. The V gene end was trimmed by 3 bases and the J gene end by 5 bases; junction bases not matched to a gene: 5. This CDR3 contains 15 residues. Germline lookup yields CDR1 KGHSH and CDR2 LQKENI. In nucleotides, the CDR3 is TGTGCCAGCTCACCTCGGACAGGGGAGAACAATGAGCAGTTCTTC. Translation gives CASSPRTGENNEQFF.

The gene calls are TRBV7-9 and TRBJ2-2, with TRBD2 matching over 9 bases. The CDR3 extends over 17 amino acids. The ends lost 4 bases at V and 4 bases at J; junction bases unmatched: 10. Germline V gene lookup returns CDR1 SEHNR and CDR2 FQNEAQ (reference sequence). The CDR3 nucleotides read TGTGCCAGCAGCTCCGTGTCTAGCGGGATTGGCACCGGGGAGCTGTTTTTT. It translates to CASSSVSSGIGTGELFF.

CDR3 residues: CASSLGWGEEQYF. DNA of the CDR3: TGTGCCAGCAGCCTCGGATGGGGGGAGGAGCAGTACTTC. V gene TRBV7-9 combines with J gene TRBJ2-7; D might be TRBD2 (6 bases). V lost 5 bases, J lost 7 bases, and 15 bases lay in between. Germline CDR1 and CDR2: SEHNR and FQNEAQ (reference sequence). The CDR3 covers 13 residues.

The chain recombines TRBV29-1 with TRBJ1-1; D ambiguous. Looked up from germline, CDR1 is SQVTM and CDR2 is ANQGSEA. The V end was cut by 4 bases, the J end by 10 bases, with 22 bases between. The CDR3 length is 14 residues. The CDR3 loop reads CSVAPLFLPVGAFF. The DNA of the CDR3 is TGCAGCGTTGCCCCACTCTTTTTGCCGGTCGGAGCTTTCTTT.

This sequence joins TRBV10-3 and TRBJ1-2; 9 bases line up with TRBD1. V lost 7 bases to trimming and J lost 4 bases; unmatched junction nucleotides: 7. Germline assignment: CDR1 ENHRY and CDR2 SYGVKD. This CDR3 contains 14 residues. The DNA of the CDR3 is TGTGCCATCAAAAGACAGGGGGAAGGCTATGGCTACACCTTC. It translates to CAIKRQGEGYGYTF.

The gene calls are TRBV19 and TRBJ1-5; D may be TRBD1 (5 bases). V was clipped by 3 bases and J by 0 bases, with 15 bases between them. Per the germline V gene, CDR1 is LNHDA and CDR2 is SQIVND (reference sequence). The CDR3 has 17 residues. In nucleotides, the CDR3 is TGTGCCAGTAGTATGGGGCGCTTATCTTATAGCAATCAGCCCCAGCATTTT. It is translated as CASSMGRLSYSNQPQHF.

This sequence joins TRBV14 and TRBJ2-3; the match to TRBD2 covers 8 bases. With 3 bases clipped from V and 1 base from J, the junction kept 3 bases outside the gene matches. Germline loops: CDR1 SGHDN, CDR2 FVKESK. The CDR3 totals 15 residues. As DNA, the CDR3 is TGTGCCAGCAGCCAGTTACTAGCGGGCACAGATACGCAGTATTTT. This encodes CASSQLLAGTDTQYF.